This T cell receptor (beta chain) was sequenced during a study of beta chain features in type 1 diabetes (dated by TCRdb to about 2018). For context, the study as a whole: Patients and healthy donors did not differ in mean age, gender distribution, total cell number or subset yield. A total of 90 million to 130 million sorted cells were examined across all samples, and a strong correlation was observed between cell number per subset and RNA yield. The study compared TCRB repertoires of sorted circulating CD4+ T cell subsets between recently diagnosed type 1 diabetes patients and matched healthy donors. Whereas all 30 or so donors provided naive and central memory subsets, regulatory and stem cell-like memory subsets were isolated from just 8 patients and about 8 healthy donors.

Regarding this clone: It has no known antigen specificity. Base qualities are not recorded, but no much larger clone differs from it by a single base.

Each donor gave one peripheral blood draw, roughly 110 mL on average, collected into heparinised tubes. A BD FACSAria II was used to sort naive, central memory, regulatory and stem cell-like memory CD4+ T cells with a panel that included CD45RO, CCR7, CD25, CD127, CD95 and CD27. All sorted populations exceeded 95% purity. PBMCs were separated immediately by Lymphoprep density gradient centrifugation and were stained directly, without being cultured. So that batch effects would be minimized, each experiment stained and sorted samples in pairs, pairing one healthy donor with one patient. Paper-wide results and their limitations: A moderate but significant shortening of TCRB CDR3 length was observed in type 1 diabetes patients in all four CD4+ subsets. At VDJ recombination sites, type 1 diabetes patients had fewer insertions and more deleted nucleotides, which implies abnormalities in thymic rearrangement. HLA sub-analyses involved small numbers of individuals, so any influence of HLA type on TCRB rearrangement remained unresolved. Sequencing cDNA rather than genomic DNA could over-represent highly expressing activated cells, although activation and CD3 levels did not differ between groups. Shorter templates might be favored by PCR, yet because patient and control samples were amplified and corrected together, any such skew would affect both groups equally. The naive, central memory and regulatory TCRB repertoires appeared to resemble one another more closely among patients than among healthy donors.

The germline V gene encodes CDR1 SGHTA and CDR2 FQGTGA. Including cysteine and phenylalanine, the CDR3 has 14 amino acids. Only the CDR3 portion is preserved as DNA: 42 bases, with reading frame beginning at the first base. Between the V and J ends, shortened by 4 bases and 4 bases respectively, the junction contains 13 bases. All of the isolated RNA was reverse transcribed with the High Capacity cDNA Reverse Transcription Kit, so expressed TCRB transcripts were sequenced. Deep immunoSEQ sequencing was performed on naive, central memory and regulatory T cell samples, with an average of roughly 3.5 million total reads per sample. After sorted cells were lysed in RLT buffer, RNA was extracted with DNase-treated RNeasy Micro or Mini kits, with the choice depending on cell number. To prevent cross-contamination, every cell subset was processed on its own, while patient and healthy donor samples were processed together. TCRB sequences were amplified from cDNA with the immunoSEQ multiplex PCR, producing 87-bp fragments spanning the CDR3 region. Sequencing of the amplicons was performed on the Illumina HiSeq platform. The published analysis was carried out like this. Synthetic template baselines were used to correct PCR bias computationally, reads within Hamming distance 2 were collapsed together, and singletons that could not be merged were discarded. By aligning reads against IMGT, V, D and J genes, CDR3 length, and insertions or deletions at six rearrangement sites were assigned. Within each subset, clonotype counts were normalized to the number of sorted cells before true diversity and Gini coefficients were calculated with the tcR R package. Repertoire sharing was quantified using the overlap coefficient calculated on TCRB nucleotide sequences. The source is immuneACCESS, and TCRdb retained only in-frame sequences with V and J called. Part of the clones is not carried over; for the studies checked, unresolved V genes explain less than half of this, and the remainder is unexplained. V and J calls and clone size come straight from that table; D and trimming were deduced from the DNA. This sample lists more than 95,000 clones; 25% to 35% were detected once. The ten top clones hold less than 0.65% of the sample.

Specimen: central memory CD4+ T cells from blood. The chain is encoded by TRBV7-3 joined to TRBJ1-1; the D gene is perhaps TRBD1, from 6 matching bases. This TCR derives from a young woman with type 1 diabetes. The nucleotides are TGTGCCAGCAGCTCCGACAGGTCTTCCACTGAAGCTTTCTTT. It is translated as CASSSDRSSTEAFF.